This T cell receptor (beta chain) was captured in a study of blood T cell repertoires in COVID-19. Study overall: Sites across the United States, Italy and Spain contributed samples from acute and convalescent COVID-19. Sources were T cells, B-cell-depleted T cells, or PBMCs; the material itself was cDNA or gDNA.

There are 16 residues in the CDR3. From germline, CDR1 is SGHDN and CDR2 FVKESK. V lost 1 base and J 7 bases, leaving 17 bases between the germline ends. How the authors handled the data: Nucleated cell counts were estimated from reference gene primer amplification. Assay: immunoSEQ multiplex PCR; the TCRdb copy retains only in-frame clones and omits some. That table gives V, J and clone size, and the DNA gave D and trimming. This repertoire shows over 200,000 clones, about 90% found once; its top ten account for more than 0.95%. Sequencing was done on a sample of peripheral blood. This TCR came from a man aged 30 to 39 with acute or convalescent COVID-19. This chain connects TRBV14 to TRBJ2-1; maybe TRBD2 (6 bases). The CDR3, as DNA: TGTGCCAGCAGCCAAGCCGGGAGTATAAGTGGAAATGAGCAGTTCTTC. This gives the protein CASSQAGSISGNEQFF.